The text below deals with one T cell receptor (beta chain). The CDR3 sequence is 16 residues long. Germline V gene sequence: CDR1 MNHEY, CDR2 SMNVEV (reference sequence). V gave up 3 bases and J gave up 1 base; unmatched junction bases: 5. TCRdb's table, derived via immunoSEQ multiplex PCR, lists solely in-frame clones and lacks some. Of tens of thousands of clones listed, about 91% are singletons. The data are from a study of T cell changes during pregnancy in multiple sclerosis. Sequences were derived from CD8+ T cells from peripheral blood mononuclear cells, sampled before pregnancy. This clonotype originated in a female donor with multiple sclerosis, enrolled in a pregnancy study. The V gene is TRBV27, the J gene TRBJ2-4; 8 nucleotides match TRBD2. CDR3 sequence reads: CASSFYGGAAKNIQYF. The CDR3 nucleotides read TGTGCCAGCAGTTTTTACGGGGGGGCGGCCAAAAACATTCAGTACTTC.